What follows is one TCR beta chain and its context. The antigen remains undetermined. The CDR3 runs 15 residues. Trimming removed 1 base from V and 4 bases from J, with 13 bases in between. Germline V lookup: CDR1 SGHTA, CDR2 FQGNSA. Patients were ineligible given autoimmune disease history or systemic immunosuppression. Produced via immunoSEQ multiplex PCR; TCRdb's table is partial and in-frame only. The repertoire includes about 150,000 clones, about 93% of them detected once, and approximately 0.93% sits in the top ten. The sample belongs to a study of OX40 agonist ivuxolimab in advanced cancers. Study-level points and caveats: By week 6 at 0.1 to 3.0 mg/kg, blood CD4+ and CD8+ T cells had expanded clonally.

This clonotype was obtained from an adult with an advanced solid tumor such as melanoma, head and neck, liver or kidney cancer. The specimen was CD4+ or CD8+ T cells sorted from blood, collected in a trial of the OX40 agonist ivuxolimab. V is TRBV7-2 and J is TRBJ2-5; tentative D call: TRBD2 (6 bases). The CDR3 loop is CASSLVSGPGETQYF. The CDR3 nucleotides are TGTGCCAGCAGCTTAGTTAGCGGACCGGGAGAGACCCAGTACTTC.